The clone carrying this TCR beta chain was observed a handful of times. Germline values: CDR1 SGHDT, CDR2 YYEEEE. Trimming cost V 0 bases and J 6 bases, with 8 bases left between them. CDR3 length equals 13 residues. The repertoire was sequenced with immunoSEQ multiplex PCR; TCRdb's copy has only in-frame clones and lacks some. The sample comprises over 15,000 clones, just over 85% of which are singletons, and over 10% rests with the top ten. The entry originates in a study of technical replicates of blood from several donors. Sequencing was done on a sample of PBMCs. The chain uses TRBV5-6 and TRBJ2-3; no clear D gene. The receptor's source is a human donor in good health. The CDR3 spells CASSLELDDTQYF. In DNA form, the CDR3 reads TGTGCCAGCAGCTTGGAGTTAGATGATACGCAGTATTTT.